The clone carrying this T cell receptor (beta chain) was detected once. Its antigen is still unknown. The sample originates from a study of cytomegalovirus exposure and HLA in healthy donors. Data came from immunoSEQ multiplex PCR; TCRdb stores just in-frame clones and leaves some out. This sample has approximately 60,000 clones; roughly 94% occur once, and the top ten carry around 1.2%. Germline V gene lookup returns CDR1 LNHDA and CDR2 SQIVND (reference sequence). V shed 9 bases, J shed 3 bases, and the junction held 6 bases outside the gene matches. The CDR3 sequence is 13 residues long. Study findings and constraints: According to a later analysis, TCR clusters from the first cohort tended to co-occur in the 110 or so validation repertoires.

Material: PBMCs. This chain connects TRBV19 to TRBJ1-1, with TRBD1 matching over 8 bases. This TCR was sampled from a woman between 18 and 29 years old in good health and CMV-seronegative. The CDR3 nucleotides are TGTGCCAGCCGTAACAGGGGGGACACTGAAGCTTTCTTT. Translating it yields CASRNRGDTEAFF. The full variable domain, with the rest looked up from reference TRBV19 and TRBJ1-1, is DGGITQSPKYLFRKEGQNVTLSCEQNLNHDAMYWYRQDPGQGLRLIYYSQIVNDFQKGDIAEGYSVSREKKESFPLTVTSAQKNPTAFYLCASRNRGDTEAFFGQGTRLTVV.